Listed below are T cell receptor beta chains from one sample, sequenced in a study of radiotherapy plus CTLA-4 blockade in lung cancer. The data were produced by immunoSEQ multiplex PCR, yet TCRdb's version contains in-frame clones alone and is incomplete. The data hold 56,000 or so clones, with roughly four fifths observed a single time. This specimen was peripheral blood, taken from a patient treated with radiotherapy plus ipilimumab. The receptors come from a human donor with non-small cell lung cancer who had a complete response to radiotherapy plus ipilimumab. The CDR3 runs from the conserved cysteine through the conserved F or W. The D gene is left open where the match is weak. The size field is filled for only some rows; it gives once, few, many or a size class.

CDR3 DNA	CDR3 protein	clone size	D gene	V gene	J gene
TGTGCCAGTAGTCCCCCGGGACTCGGGTCGAACACCGGGGAGCTGTTTTTT	CASSPPGLGSNTGELFF	-	-	TRBV19	TRBJ2-2
TGTGCCAGCAGCACGGGACAGTCCTTTACTGAAGCTTTCTTT	CASSTGQSFTEAFF	-	TRBD1	TRBV7-8	TRBJ1-1
TGTGCCAGCAGCAACTCAGGAATTCAGAGAAAACTGTTTTTT	CASSNSGIQRKLFF	few	-	TRBV7-2	TRBJ1-4
TGTGCCAGTAGTATAGAAAGAACAGGGGGCCAGCCCCAGCATTTT	CASSIERTGGQPQHF	-	TRBD1	TRBV19	TRBJ1-5
TGTGCCAGCAGTGCAGACATAGCGGGGGACTCCTACGAGCAGTACTTC	CASSADIAGDSYEQYF	-	TRBD2	TRBV9	TRBJ2-7
TGTGCCAGCAGTGAAGCGCGGACAGGGGCCAAAAACATTCAGTACTTC	CASSEARTGAKNIQYF	once	TRBD1	TRBV6-1	TRBJ2-4
TGCAGCGTTTTAGACACGAATCAGCCCCAGCATTTT	CSVLDTNQPQHF	-	-	TRBV29-1	TRBJ1-5
TGTGCCAGCAGCTCTGGACAGGGGGTGTATGGCTACACCTTC	CASSSGQGVYGYTF	-	TRBD1	TRBV7-9	TRBJ1-2
TGTGCCAGCAGCTTCGGGACAGGGACGAATCAGCCCCAGCATTTT	CASSFGTGTNQPQHF	-	TRBD1	TRBV11-2	TRBJ1-5
TGTGCCAGCATAGCCCTTAGCTCTGGAAACACCATATATTTT	CASIALSSGNTIYF	-	-	TRBV6-6	TRBJ1-3
TGTGCCAGCACCGGACAGCACAATCAGCCCCAGCATTTT	CASTGQHNQPQHF	-	-	TRBV2	TRBJ1-5
TGTGCCAGCAGCTACAAATCAGTTCCCTACGAGCAGTACTTC	CASSYKSVPYEQYF	-	-	TRBV5-4	TRBJ2-7
TGTGCCAGCAGCGTAGAGGGGACAGGAGCTAACTATGGCTACACCTTC	CASSVEGTGANYGYTF	-	TRBD1	TRBV9	TRBJ1-2
TGTGCCAGCAGCCCGGGACAGGGGTACAATGAGCAGTTCTTC	CASSPGQGYNEQFF	-	TRBD1	TRBV7-2	TRBJ2-1
TGTGCCAGCAGTTCCTCGGCTAGCGGGGGGCCCGACTCCGCCTACGAGCAGTACTTC	CASSSSASGGPDSAYEQYF	once	TRBD2	TRBV28	TRBJ2-7
TGTGCCAGCAAGGGAACACCGGGGGGCAGGGGTGAAGCTTTCTTT	CASKGTPGGRGEAFF	-	-	TRBV2	TRBJ1-1
TGTGCCAGCAGCGACAGGGGAGGTAAGACTGAAGCTTTCTTT	CASSDRGGKTEAFF	-	TRBD1	TRBV2	TRBJ1-1
TGTGCCAGCAGCCGGATGCGGACAGGGAGGGCCTACGAGCAGTACTTC	CASSRMRTGRAYEQYF	-	-	TRBV7-9	TRBJ2-7
TGTGCCAGCAGCTTAGGCCGTGGGCGGGGTCCCCACACTGAAGCTTTCTTT	CASSLGRGRGPHTEAFF	-	-	TRBV11-3	TRBJ1-1
TGTGCCAGCAGCCAAGAACTCATCGGGGGCTACGAGCAGTACTTC	CASSQELIGGYEQYF	-	-	TRBV14	TRBJ2-7
TGCGCCAGCAGCTCTGTTCCCGGGACAGGGGTAACTGAAGCTTTCTTT	CASSSVPGTGVTEAFF	once	TRBD1	TRBV5-1	TRBJ1-1
TGTGCCACCAGCAGAGATTTTGGACCGACAGCTAACTATGGCTACACCTTC	CATSRDFGPTANYGYTF	-	-	TRBV15	TRBJ1-2
TGTGCCAGCAGTTACGACAGGACAGATACGCAGTATTTT	CASSYDRTDTQYF	-	-	TRBV6-5	TRBJ2-3
TGTGCCAGCAGTGAAGAGGGCCCCGGGGTGTGGGCCCCCTCTGGGGCCAACGTCCTGACTTTC	CASSEEGPGVWAPSGANVLTF	-	-	TRBV6-1	TRBJ2-6
TGCGCCAGCAGCCAAGTGGTAAAGCTCGGAGACTCCGATACGCAGTATTTT	CASSQVVKLGDSDTQYF	few	-	TRBV4-3	TRBJ2-3
TGTGCCAGCAGCTTAGCTCTGGAGGCGGAGTACTTC	CASSLALEAEYF	-	-	TRBV7-9	TRBJ2-7
TGTGCCAGCAGCTCGTACAATCAGCCCCAGCATTTT	CASSSYNQPQHF	-	-	TRBV7-2	TRBJ1-5
TGTGCCAGCAGTGAATATAGGACAGGGTCCATGGACACCATATATTTT	CASSEYRTGSMDTIYF	once	TRBD1	TRBV25-1	TRBJ1-3
TGTGCCAGCAGAGCCACGACGGAGAATTCACCCCTCCACTTT	CASRATTENSPLHF	-	-	TRBV6-5	TRBJ1-6
TGTGCCTATCTCCTCGCCTCGGCAACTAATGAAAAACTGTTTTTT	CAYLLASATNEKLFF	few	-	TRBV30	TRBJ1-4
TGTGCCAGCAGTTCCCTCCGGGGTGAGCAGTACTTC	CASSSLRGEQYF	-	-	TRBV6-5	TRBJ2-7
TGTGCCTGGAGCTCCCCGGGTCAAATCACAGATACGCAGTATTTT	CAWSSPGQITDTQYF	-	-	TRBV30	TRBJ2-3
TGTGCCAGCAGTCGTAGCCACGAGCAGTACTTC	CASSRSHEQYF	-	-	TRBV11-2	TRBJ2-7
TGTGCCAGCAGCGTAACAGGGCCTGGAAACACCATATATTTT	CASSVTGPGNTIYF	-	-	TRBV9	TRBJ1-3
TGTGCCACCAGCAGAGATAGACGGGGCAATCAGCCCCAGCATTTT	CATSRDRRGNQPQHF	-	-	TRBV15	TRBJ1-5
TGTGCCAGTAGCGCAGGGTCAGAGACCCAGTACTTC	CASSAGSETQYF	-	-	TRBV19	TRBJ2-5
TGTGCCAGCAGGGTGGACAGGGGAGGTTATGGCTACACCTTC	CASRVDRGGYGYTF	-	TRBD1	TRBV6-1	TRBJ1-2
TGTGCCAGCAGCAAACAGGGGGCAGGTGAAGCTTTCTTT	CASSKQGAGEAFF	few	TRBD1	TRBV5-4	TRBJ1-1
TGTGCCAGCAGCCCCCTGGACAGCTCTGGAAACACCATATATTTT	CASSPLDSSGNTIYF	once	-	TRBV5-4	TRBJ1-3
TGTGCCAGCAGCCCCTGGCCGAGACTAGCGAGCCTCAAGGATACGCAGTATTTT	CASSPWPRLASLKDTQYF	once	TRBD2	TRBV11-2	TRBJ2-3
TGTGCCAGCAGCTCCAGGGGTGGGGGGGCCAACGTCCTGACTTTC	CASSSRGGGANVLTF	-	-	TRBV7-9	TRBJ2-6
TGTGCCATCAGTGAGTCTACCAACATTGAAGCTTTCTTT	CAISESTNIEAFF	-	-	TRBV10-3	TRBJ1-1
TGTGCCAGCAGCGCGGGAAGAAGATACGAGCAGTACTTC	CASSAGRRYEQYF	-	-	TRBV11-2	TRBJ2-7
TGTGCCAGCAGTTACTCGGGGAGTGGCGAGCAGTACTTC	CASSYSGSGEQYF	-	-	TRBV6-5	TRBJ2-7
TGTGCCAGCAGTGACGGGACAGGGAACAATGAGCAGTTCTTC	CASSDGTGNNEQFF	-	TRBD1	TRBV2	TRBJ2-1
TGTGTCGCAGACAGGGACGACCTTTACGAGCAGTACTTC	CVADRDDLYEQYF	few	TRBD1	TRBV19	TRBJ2-7
TGTGCCAGCAGCGTAGACGGGGATCGTGGTCAGCCCCAGCATTTT	CASSVDGDRGQPQHF	-	-	TRBV9	TRBJ1-5
TGTGCCTGGAGTAAGGGACTAGCGGGGGGGTCAAGGATAGATACGCAGTATTTT	CAWSKGLAGGSRIDTQYF	once	TRBD2	TRBV30	TRBJ2-3
TGTGCCAGCAGCGTGGACGGGGGGCGTGAAGCTTTCTTT	CASSVDGGREAFF	-	-	TRBV9	TRBJ1-1
TGTGCCAGCAGTCGCGGGACAGGGAGCGGCTACACCTTC	CASSRGTGSGYTF	-	TRBD1	TRBV6-5	TRBJ1-2
TGCGCCAGCAGCCAAGATAGGAGGGCAGAGAACACCGGGGAGCTGTTTTTT	CASSQDRRAENTGELFF	-	-	TRBV4-1	TRBJ2-2